Listed here are 2 T cell receptor beta chains from one sample, sequenced in a study of blood T cell repertoires in COVID-19. Here immunoSEQ multiplex PCR was the method, and the copy in TCRdb shows in-frame clones only, minus some. The data show hundreds of thousands of clones, around nine tenths seen once. Sequencing used PBMCs or T cells enriched from blood (not recorded which). Receptors were obtained from a woman aged 18 to 35 with acute COVID-19.

CDR3 in amino acids: CASSRPVDDRGRETQYF. Written as DNA, the CDR3 is TGTGCCAGCAGCCGGCCAGTCGACGACAGGGGCCGTGAGACCCAGTACTTC. V gene TRBV13 combines with J gene TRBJ2-5; 8 bases map to TRBD1. V lost 5 bases, J lost 5 bases, and 16 bases stayed unmatched. The CDR3 extends over 17 amino acids. The V gene's germline CDR1 is PRHDT and CDR2 FYEKMQ (reference sequence).

Turning to this clone: This sample also contains other DNA sequences that code for the same CDR3. The chain links TRBV19 to TRBJ1-5; D gene ambiguous. CDR3 length: 14 residues. CDR1 and CDR2 (germline): LNHDA, SQIVND (reference sequence). The germline V and J ends were trimmed by 4 bases and 2 bases, with 9 bases remaining between them. This chain's CDR3 is CASSTTGGNQPQHF. CDR3 in DNA: TGTGCCAGTAGTACCACCGGGGGCAATCAGCCCCAGCATTTT. Based on the CDR3 plus reference TRBV19 and TRBJ1-5, the full variable domain is DGGITQSPKYLFRKEGQNVTLSCEQNLNHDAMYWYRQDPGQGLRLIYYSQIVNDFQKGDIAEGYSVSREKKESFPLTVTSAQKNPTAFYLCASSTTGGNQPQHFGDGTRLSIL.